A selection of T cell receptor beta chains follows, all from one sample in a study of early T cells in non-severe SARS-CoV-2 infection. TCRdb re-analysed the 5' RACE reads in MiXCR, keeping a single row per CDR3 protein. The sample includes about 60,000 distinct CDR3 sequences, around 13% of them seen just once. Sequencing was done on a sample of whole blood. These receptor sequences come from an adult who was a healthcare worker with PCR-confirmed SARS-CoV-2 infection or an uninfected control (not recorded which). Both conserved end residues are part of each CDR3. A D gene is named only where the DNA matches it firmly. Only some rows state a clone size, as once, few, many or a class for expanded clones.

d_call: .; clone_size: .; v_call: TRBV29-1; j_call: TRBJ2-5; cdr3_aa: CSGCDGGRFETQYF; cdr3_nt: TGCAGCGGTTGTGATGGGGGGCGCTTTGAGACCCAGTACTTC
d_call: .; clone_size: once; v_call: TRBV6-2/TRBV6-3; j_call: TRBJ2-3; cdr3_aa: CAGGGSTDTQYF; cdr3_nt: TGTGCCGGAGGGGGCTCCACAGATACGCAGTATTTT
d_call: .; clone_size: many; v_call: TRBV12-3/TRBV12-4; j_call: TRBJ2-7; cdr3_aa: CASNLGDHEQYF; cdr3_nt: TGTGCCAGCAATTTGGGGGATCACGAGCAGTACTTC
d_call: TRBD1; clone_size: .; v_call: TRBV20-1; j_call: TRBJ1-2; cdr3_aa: CSATQTGAGYGYTF; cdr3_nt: TGCAGTGCCACACAGACAGGGGCTGGCTATGGCTACACCTTC
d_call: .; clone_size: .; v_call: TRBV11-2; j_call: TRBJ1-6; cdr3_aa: CASSPPNSPLHF; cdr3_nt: TGTGCCAGCAGCCCTCCCAATTCACCCCTCCACTTT
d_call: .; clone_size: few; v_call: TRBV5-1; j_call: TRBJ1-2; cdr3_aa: CASSPDGHNYGYTF; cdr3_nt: TGCGCCAGCAGCCCGGACGGACATAACTATGGCTACACCTTC
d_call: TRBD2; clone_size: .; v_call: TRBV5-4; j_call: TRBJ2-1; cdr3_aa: CASSWGLAVYNEQFF; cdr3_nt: TGTGCCAGCAGCTGGGGACTAGCGGTATACAATGAGCAGTTCTTC
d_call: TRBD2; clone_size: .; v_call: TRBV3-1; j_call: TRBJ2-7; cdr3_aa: CASSQDPSGTSVYEQYF; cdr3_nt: TGTGCCAGCAGCCAAGATCCCTCCGGGACTAGCGTCTACGAGCAGTACTTC
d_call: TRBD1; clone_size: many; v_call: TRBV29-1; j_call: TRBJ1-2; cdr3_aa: CSVEKWGQGYGYTF; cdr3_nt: TGCAGCGTTGAAAAATGGGGACAGGGCTATGGCTACACCTTC
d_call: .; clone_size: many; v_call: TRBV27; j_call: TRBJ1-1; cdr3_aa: CASSLSQGLGTEAFF; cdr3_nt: TGTGCCAGCAGTTTATCTCAGGGCCTGGGCACTGAAGCTTTCTTT
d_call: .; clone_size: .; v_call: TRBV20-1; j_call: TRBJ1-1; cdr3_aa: CSARVNTEAFF; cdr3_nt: TGCAGTGCTAGAGTGAACACTGAAGCTTTCTTT
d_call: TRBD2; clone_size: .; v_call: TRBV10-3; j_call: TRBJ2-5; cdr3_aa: CAIRGTSGQETQYF; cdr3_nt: TGTGCCATCAGGGGGACTAGCGGGCAAGAGACCCAGTACTTC
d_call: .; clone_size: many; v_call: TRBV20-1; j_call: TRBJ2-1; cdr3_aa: CSASSGLLPNNEQFF; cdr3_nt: TGCAGTGCTAGTTCAGGGCTTCTCCCTAACAATGAGCAGTTCTTC
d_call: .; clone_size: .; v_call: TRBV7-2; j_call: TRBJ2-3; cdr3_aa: CASSSRTDTQYF; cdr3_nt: TGTGCCAGCAGTTCCCGCACAGATACGCAGTATTTT
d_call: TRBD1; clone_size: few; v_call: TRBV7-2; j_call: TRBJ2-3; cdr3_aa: CASSSTGQGGDTQYF; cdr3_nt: TGTGCCAGCAGCTCAACTGGACAGGGCGGAGATACGCAGTATTTT
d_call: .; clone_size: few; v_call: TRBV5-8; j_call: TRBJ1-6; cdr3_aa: CASSRTAYNSPLHF; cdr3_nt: TGTGCCAGCAGTCGGACAGCCTATAATTCACCCCTCCACTTT
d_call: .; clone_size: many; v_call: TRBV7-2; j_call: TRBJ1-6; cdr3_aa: CASSLVGSNSPLHF; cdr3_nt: TGTGCCAGCAGCCTCGTAGGTAGTAATTCACCCCTCCACTTT
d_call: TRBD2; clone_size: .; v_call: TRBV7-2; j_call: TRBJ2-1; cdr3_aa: CASSLSGGLQHEQFF; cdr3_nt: TGTGCCAGCAGCCTTAGCGGGGGCCTCCAGCATGAGCAGTTCTTC
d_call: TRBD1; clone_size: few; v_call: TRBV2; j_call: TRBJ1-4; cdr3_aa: CASSSTGVEKLFF; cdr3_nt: TGTGCCAGCAGTTCAACAGGGGTGGAAAAACTGTTTTTT
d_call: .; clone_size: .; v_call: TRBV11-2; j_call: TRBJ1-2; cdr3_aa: CASSFLDGYGYTF; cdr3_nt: TGTGCCAGCAGCTTTCTCGACGGCTATGGCTACACCTTC
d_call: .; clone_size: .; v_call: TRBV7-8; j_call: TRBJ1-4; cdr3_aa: CASSHPTQGTNEKLFF; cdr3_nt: TGTGCCAGCAGCCACCCGACGCAGGGGACTAATGAAAAACTGTTTTTT
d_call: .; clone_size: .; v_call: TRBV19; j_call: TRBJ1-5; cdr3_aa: CASSPPIGWNQPQHF; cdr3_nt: TGTGCCAGTAGTCCCCCCATTGGATGGAATCAGCCCCAGCATTTT
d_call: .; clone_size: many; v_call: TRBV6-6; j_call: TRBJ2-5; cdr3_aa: CASSSRYEETQYF; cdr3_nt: TGTGCCAGCAGTTCCCGATATGAAGAGACCCAGTACTTC
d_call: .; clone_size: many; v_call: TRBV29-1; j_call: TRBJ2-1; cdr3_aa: CSVVKGSIEQFF; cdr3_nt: TGCAGCGTTGTTAAAGGGTCGATTGAGCAGTTCTTC
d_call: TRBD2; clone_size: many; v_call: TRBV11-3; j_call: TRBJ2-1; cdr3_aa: CASSFRGGTEQFF; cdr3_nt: TGTGCCAGCAGCTTTCGCGGGGGGACTGAGCAGTTCTTC
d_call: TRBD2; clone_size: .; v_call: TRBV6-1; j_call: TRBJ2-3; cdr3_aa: CASSEVAGGPDTQYF; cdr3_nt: TGTGCCAGCAGTGAAGTGGCGGGGGGGCCAGATACGCAGTATTTT
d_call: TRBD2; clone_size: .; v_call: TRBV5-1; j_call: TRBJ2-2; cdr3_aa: CASSTGLAPLELFF; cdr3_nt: TGCGCCAGCAGCACGGGACTAGCCCCGCTGGAGCTGTTTTTT
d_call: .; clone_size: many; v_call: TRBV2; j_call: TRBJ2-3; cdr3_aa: CASSVEDTQYF; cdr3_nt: TGTGCCAGCAGTGTAGAGGATACGCAGTATTTT
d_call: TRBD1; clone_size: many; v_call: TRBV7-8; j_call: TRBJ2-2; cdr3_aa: CASSSSGTVPRSNTGELFF; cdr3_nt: TGTGCCAGCAGCTCCTCCGGGACAGTGCCCCGATCGAACACCGGGGAGCTGTTTTTT
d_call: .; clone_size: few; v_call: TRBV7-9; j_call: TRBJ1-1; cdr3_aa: CASSFTRSTEAFF; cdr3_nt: TGTGCCAGCAGCTTCACAAGGTCCACTGAAGCTTTCTTT
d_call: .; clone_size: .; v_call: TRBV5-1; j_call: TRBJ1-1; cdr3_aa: CASSFGGLAEAFF; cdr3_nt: TGCGCCAGCAGCTTTGGGGGGCTCGCTGAAGCTTTCTTT
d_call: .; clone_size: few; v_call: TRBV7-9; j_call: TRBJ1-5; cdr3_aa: CASSPTGASNQPQHF; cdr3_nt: TGTGCCAGCAGCCCCACTGGAGCCTCCAATCAGCCCCAGCATTTT
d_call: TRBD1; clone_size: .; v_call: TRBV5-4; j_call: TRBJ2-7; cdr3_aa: CASSETGNEQYF; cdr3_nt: TGTGCCAGCAGCGAGACAGGGAACGAGCAGTACTTC
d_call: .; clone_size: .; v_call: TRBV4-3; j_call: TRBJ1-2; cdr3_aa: CASSQGLEGAYGYTF; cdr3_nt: TGCGCCAGCAGCCAAGGTTTGGAAGGGGCTTATGGCTACACCTTC
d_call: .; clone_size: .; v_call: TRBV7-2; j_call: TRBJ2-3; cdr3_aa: CASSADWGTDTQYF; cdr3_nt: TGTGCCAGCAGCGCCGACTGGGGCACAGATACGCAGTATTTT
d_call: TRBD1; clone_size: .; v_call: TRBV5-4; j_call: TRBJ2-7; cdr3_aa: CASSLVDRTYEQYF; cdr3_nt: TGTGCCAGCAGCTTGGTGGACAGGACGTACGAGCAGTACTTC
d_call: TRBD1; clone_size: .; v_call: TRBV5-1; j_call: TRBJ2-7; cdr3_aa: CASSSRDRGYEQYF; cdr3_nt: TGCGCCAGCAGTTCCCGGGACAGGGGCTACGAGCAGTACTTC
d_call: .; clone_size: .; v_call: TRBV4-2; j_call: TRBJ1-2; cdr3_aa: CASSQQQGDGYTF; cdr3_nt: TGTGCCAGCAGCCAACAACAGGGTGATGGCTACACCTTC
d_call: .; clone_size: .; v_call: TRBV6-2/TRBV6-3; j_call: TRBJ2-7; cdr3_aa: CASSYSLGYEQYF; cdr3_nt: TGTGCCAGCAGTTACTCGTTAGGCTACGAGCAGTACTTC
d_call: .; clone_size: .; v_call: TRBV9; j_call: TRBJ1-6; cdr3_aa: CASSVDSGYNSPLHF; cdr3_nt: TGTGCCAGCAGCGTGGACAGCGGGTATAATTCACCCCTCCACTTT
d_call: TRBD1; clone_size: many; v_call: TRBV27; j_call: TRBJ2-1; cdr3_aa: CASSLVGQGGDEQFF; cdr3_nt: TGTGCCAGCAGTTTAGTTGGACAGGGCGGCGATGAGCAGTTCTTC
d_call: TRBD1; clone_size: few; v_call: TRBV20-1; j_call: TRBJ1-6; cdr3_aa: CSARTGQHNSPLHF; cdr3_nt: TGCAGTGCCAGAACGGGACAGCATAATTCACCCCTCCACTTT
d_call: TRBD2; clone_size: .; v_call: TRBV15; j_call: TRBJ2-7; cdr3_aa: CATSRGREVSEQYF; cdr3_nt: TGTGCCACCAGCAGAGGCCGGGAGGTAAGCGAGCAGTACTTC
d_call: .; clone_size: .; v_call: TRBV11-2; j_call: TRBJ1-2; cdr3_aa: CASSLGADYGYTF; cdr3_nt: TGTGCCAGCAGCTTAGGAGCGGACTATGGCTACACCTTC
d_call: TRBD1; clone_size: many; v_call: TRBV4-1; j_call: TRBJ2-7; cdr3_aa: CASSQDRDRAPYEQYF; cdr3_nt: TGCGCCAGCAGCCAAGATCGGGACAGGGCTCCCTACGAGCAGTACTTC
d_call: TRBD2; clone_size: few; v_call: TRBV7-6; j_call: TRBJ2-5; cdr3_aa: CASSRGGGSETQYF; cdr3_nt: TGTGCCAGCAGCCGGGGGGGAGGGTCCGAGACCCAGTACTTC
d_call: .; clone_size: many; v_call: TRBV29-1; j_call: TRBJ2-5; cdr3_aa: CSAHVGGETQYF; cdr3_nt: TGCAGCGCCCATGTAGGGGGAGAGACCCAGTACTTC
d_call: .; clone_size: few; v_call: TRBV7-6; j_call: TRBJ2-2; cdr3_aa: CASSPQSRQALRLFF; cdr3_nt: TGTGCCAGCAGCCCCCAGAGTCGACAGGCTCTGAGGCTGTTTTTT
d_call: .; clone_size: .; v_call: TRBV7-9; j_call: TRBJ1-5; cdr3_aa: CASSAFKGNQPQHF; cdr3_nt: TGTGCCAGCAGCGCCTTTAAGGGCAATCAGCCCCAGCATTTT
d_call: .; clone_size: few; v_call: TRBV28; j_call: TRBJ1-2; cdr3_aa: CASSAIGYTF; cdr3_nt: TGTGCCAGCAGCGCTATTGGCTACACCTTC
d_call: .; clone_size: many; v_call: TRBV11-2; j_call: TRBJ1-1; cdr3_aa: CASTLDAVNTEAFF; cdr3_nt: TGTGCCAGCACCTTGGACGCGGTCAACACTGAAGCTTTCTTT
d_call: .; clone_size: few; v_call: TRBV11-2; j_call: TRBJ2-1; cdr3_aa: CASSSNREGEQFF; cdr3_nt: TGTGCCAGCAGTTCAAACCGCGAGGGTGAGCAGTTCTTC